This TCR beta chain originates from a study of Ad26.COV2.S vaccination and SARS-CoV-2 variants. General study findings and limits: Placebo and vaccine recipients had non-spike TCR breadth that was similar.

Treatment denoted: some 19 received Ad26.COV2.S at low or high dose, single or two shots; roughly five received placebo; per-sample allocation not given. Material that was analyzed had been drawn on day 63 after the first vaccine or placebo injection. Profiled with immunoSEQ multiplex PCR; TCRdb holds only in-frame clones, not every one. The sample includes around 500,000 clones, 89% of them seen just once. CDR1 is SGDLS and CDR2 is YYNGEE in the germline V gene. The CDR3 has 13 residues. The V and J ends lost 2 bases and 4 bases respectively, with 9 bases between them. This clone came up once. Antigen unknown.

This TCR came from a person aged 18-65 years who received the Ad26.COV2.S COVID-19 vaccine or a placebo. Sequenced material: peripheral blood, taken in a trial of Ad26.COV2.S vaccine versus placebo. The genes are TRBV9 and TRBJ1-2, with D unclear. Here the CDR3 reads CASSVDEGYGYTF. CDR3 DNA: TGTGCCAGCAGCGTGGACGAGGGCTATGGCTACACCTTC.